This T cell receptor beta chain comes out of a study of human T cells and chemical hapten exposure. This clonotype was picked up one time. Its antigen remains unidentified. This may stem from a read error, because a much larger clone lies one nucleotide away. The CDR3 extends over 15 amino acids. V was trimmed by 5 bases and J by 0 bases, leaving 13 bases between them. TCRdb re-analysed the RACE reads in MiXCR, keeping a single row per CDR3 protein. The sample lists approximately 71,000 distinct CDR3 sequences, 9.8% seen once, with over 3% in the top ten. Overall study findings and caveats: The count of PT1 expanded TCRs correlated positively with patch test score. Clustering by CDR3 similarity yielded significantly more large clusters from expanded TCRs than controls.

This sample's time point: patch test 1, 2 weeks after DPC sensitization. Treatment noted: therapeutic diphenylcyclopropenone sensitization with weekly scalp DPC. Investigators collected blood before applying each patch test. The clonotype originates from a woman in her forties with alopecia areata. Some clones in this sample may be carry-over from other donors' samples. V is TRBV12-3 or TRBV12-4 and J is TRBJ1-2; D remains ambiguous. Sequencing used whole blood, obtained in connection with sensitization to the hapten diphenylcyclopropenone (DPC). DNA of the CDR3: TGTGCCAGCAGTCTTATGGTCAGCTCTAACTATGGCTACACCTTC. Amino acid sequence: CASSLMVSSNYGYTF.